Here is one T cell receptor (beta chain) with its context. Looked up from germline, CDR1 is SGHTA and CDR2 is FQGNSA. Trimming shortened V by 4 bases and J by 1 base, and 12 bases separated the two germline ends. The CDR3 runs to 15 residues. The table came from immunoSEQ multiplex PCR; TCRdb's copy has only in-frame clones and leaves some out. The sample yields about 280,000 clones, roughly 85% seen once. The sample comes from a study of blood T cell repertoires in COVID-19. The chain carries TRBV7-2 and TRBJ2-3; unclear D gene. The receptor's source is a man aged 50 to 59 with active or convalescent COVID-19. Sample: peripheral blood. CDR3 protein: CASSSLSARTDTQYF. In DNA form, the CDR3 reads TGTGCCAGCAGCTCGCTAAGCGCCCGCACAGATACGCAGTATTTT.